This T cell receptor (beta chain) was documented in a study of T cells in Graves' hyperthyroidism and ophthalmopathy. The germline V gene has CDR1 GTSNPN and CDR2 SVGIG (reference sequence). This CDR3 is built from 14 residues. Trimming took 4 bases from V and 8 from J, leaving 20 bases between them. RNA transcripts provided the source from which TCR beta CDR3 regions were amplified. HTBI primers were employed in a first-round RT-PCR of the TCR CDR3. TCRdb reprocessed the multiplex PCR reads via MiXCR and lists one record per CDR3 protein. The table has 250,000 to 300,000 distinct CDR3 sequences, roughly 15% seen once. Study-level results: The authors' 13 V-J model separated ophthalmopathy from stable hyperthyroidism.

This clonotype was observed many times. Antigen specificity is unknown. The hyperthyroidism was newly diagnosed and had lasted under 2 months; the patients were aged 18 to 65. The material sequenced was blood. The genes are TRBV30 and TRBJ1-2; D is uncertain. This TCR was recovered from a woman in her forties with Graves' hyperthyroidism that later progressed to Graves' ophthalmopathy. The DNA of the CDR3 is TGTGCCTGGACGGTCAAGGGCCACAGCGGGGGCTACACCTTC. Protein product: CAWTVKGHSGGYTF. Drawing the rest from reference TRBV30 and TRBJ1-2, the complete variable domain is SQTIHQWPATLVQPVGSPLSLECTVEGTSNPNLYWYRQAAGRGLQLLFYSVGIGQISSEVPQNLSASRPQDRQFILSSKKLLLSDSGFYLCAWTVKGHSGGYTFGSGTRLTVV.